These 22 T cell receptor beta chains were sequenced from one sample in a study of cytomegalovirus exposure and HLA in healthy donors (TCRdb year 2017). Library method: the immunoSEQ multiplex PCR assay. A mixture of 60 forward primers for TCR Vbeta segments and 13 reverse primers for TCR Jbeta segments was used in the multiplex PCR. The table was pulled from immuneACCESS by TCRdb, which kept in-frame rearrangements only. Such tables lose some clones; where checked, under half of the loss comes from unresolved V genes, and the rest has no known cause. This sample has about 92,000 clones in its table, and roughly 86% of those were observed once. Roughly 5.3% of the sample lies in the top ten. The sample consisted of PBMCs. The receptors come from a woman aged 18-35 years in good health and CMV-seropositive.

There are a few counts of this clone. The J gene is TRBJ1-2, the V gene TRBV2; 10 nucleotides match TRBD1. The CDR3 covers 15 residues. V lost 5 bases and J lost 4; bases outside the gene matches: 7. Germline CDR1 SNHLY, CDR2 FYNNEI. This chain's CDR3 is CASSIGQGGGYGYTF. In nucleotides, the CDR3 is TGTGCCAGCAGTATAGGACAGGGGGGGGGCTATGGCTACACCTTC.

The V call is TRBV19, the J call TRBJ1-5; 7 positions match TRBD1. With V trimmed by 7 bases and J by 5 bases, 8 bases remained unmatched. The CDR3 extends over 14 amino acids. The germline CDR1 and CDR2 sequences are LNHDA and SQIVND (reference sequence). The CDR3 DNA follows: TGTGCCAGTATGGCAGGGGGGTTCTATCAGCCCCAGCATTTT. Its protein product is CASMAGGFYQPQHF. Complete variable domain (other parts from reference TRBV19 and TRBJ1-5): DGGITQSPKYLFRKEGQNVTLSCEQNLNHDAMYWYRQDPGQGLRLIYYSQIVNDFQKGDIAEGYSVSREKKESFPLTVTSAQKNPTAFYLCASMAGGFYQPQHFGDGTRLSIL.

The rearrangement joins TRBV6-5 to TRBJ1-4, with TRBD1 identical over 9 bases. The CDR3 covers 16 residues. Trimming removed 3 bases from V and 7 bases from J; junction bases left unmatched: 9. From germline, CDR1 is MNHEY and CDR2 SVGAGI. In DNA, the CDR3 is TGTGCCAGCAGTTATAGGGGACAGGGATCTGGTGAAAAACTGTTTTTT. Its translation is CASSYRGQGSGEKLFF.

This clone was detected only a few times. The J gene is TRBJ1-4, the V gene TRBV25-1; TRBD1 might be the D (5 bases). The CDR3 covers 17 residues. V shed 4 bases and J shed 7 bases, with 22 bases lying between them. CDR1 is MGHDK, CDR2 SYGVNS, per germline. Written as DNA, the CDR3 is TGTGCCAGCAGTGGGTACACGGGACTGGTCTGGGGTGAAAAACTGTTTTTT. Translated: CASSGYTGLVWGEKLFF.

The chain uses TRBV5-1 and TRBJ2-1; 13 positions match TRBD2. Germline lookup yields CDR1 SGHRS and CDR2 YFSETQ. V trimming: 6 bases; J trimming: 10 bases; junction bases outside the gene matches: 7. CDR3 length equals 14 residues. CDR3 nucleotide sequence: TGCGCCAGCACCACTAGCGGGAGGGCCAGGGAGCAGTTCTTC. Protein product: CASTTSGRAREQFF.

This sequence joins TRBV28 and TRBJ2-7; maybe TRBD2 (5 bases). CDR1 and CDR2 from the germline V gene are MDHEN and SYDVKM. The germline V and J ends were trimmed by 1 base and 0 bases, with 7 bases remaining between them. CDR3 length equals 14 residues. This CDR3 reads CASSLSGDSYEQYF. The CDR3 nucleotides are TGTGCCAGCAGTTTATCCGGGGACTCCTACGAGCAGTACTTC.

In this sample, this clone turned up once. The chain couples TRBV29-1 to TRBJ2-7; D may be TRBD1 (5 bases). The CDR3 has 14 amino acids. The germline V gene encodes CDR1 SQVTM and CDR2 ANQGSEA. V lost 4 bases and J 3 bases, leaving 16 bases between the germline ends. CDR3 DNA: TGCAGCGTTGCAGACTTGAGGCAGGGCTACGAGCAGTACTTC. Encoded protein: CSVADLRQGYEQYF.

The chain links TRBV5-1 to TRBJ1-3; TRBD1 might be the D (5 bases). Trimming took off 2 bases at V and 0 bases at J, with 9 bases between the two ends. Per the germline V gene, CDR1 is SGHRS and CDR2 is YFSETQ. The CDR3 is 15 amino acids. In nucleotides, the CDR3 is TGCGCCAGCAGCTTTGACAGAGACTCTGGAAACACCATATATTTT. It specifies CASSFDRDSGNTIYF.

The chain recombines TRBV9 with TRBJ2-3; the D gene is possibly TRBD2 (5 bases). The germline gives CDR1 SGDLS, CDR2 YYNGEE. V shed 0 bases and J shed 0 bases, with 17 bases lying between them. CDR3 length: 18 residues. The CDR3 sequence: CASSVATWFRGSTDTQYF. The CDR3 DNA sequence: TGTGCCAGCAGCGTAGCGACGTGGTTTCGGGGTAGCACAGATACGCAGTATTTT. Looking up the rest from reference TRBV9 and TRBJ2-3 gives the full variable domain: DSGVTQTPKHLITATGQRVTLRCSPRSGDLSVYWYQQSLDQGLQFLIQYYNGEERAKGNILERFSAQQFPDLHSELNLSSLELGDSALYFCASSVATWFRGSTDTQYFGPGTRLTVL.

This clone came up a few times. The chain couples TRBV6-5 to TRBJ2-7; D unclear. This CDR3 has 11 amino acids. V dropped 2 bases and J dropped 3 bases, with 2 bases sitting between them. Germline V gives CDR1 MNHEY, CDR2 SVGAGI. The CDR3 region has the DNA TGTGCCAGCAGTTACCGCTACGAGCAGTACTTC. Its protein is CASSYRYEQYF.

CDR3 nucleotides: TGTGCCAGCAGCGCCAATGGGGGGGCCGCAGATACGCAGTATTTT. Residues: CASSANGGAADTQYF. The genes are TRBV9 and TRBJ2-3; tentatively, D is TRBD2 (7 bases). The CDR3 spans 15 residues. CDR1 SGDLS and CDR2 YYNGEE come from the germline V gene. V shed 3 bases and J shed 4 bases, with 15 bases lying between them. Using reference TRBV9 and TRBJ2-3 for the parts outside the CDR3, the full variable domain is DSGVTQTPKHLITATGQRVTLRCSPRSGDLSVYWYQQSLDQGLQFLIQYYNGEERAKGNILERFSAQQFPDLHSELNLSSLELGDSALYFCASSANGGAADTQYFGPGTRLTVL.

A word on this clone: A read error may account for a junction end that differs from germline. The chain is built from TRBV27 and TRBJ1-3; D possibly corresponds to TRBD1 (6 bases). This CDR3 has 11 amino acids. Per germline, CDR1 MNHEY and CDR2 SMNVEV (reference sequence). This chain's CDR3 is CASSPRRDNDF. CDR3 nucleotides: TGTGCCAGCAGTCCACGCCGGGACAACGATTTT.

V usage is TRBV6-1 and J usage is TRBJ1-5; D is unresolved. This CDR3 spans 15 amino acids. Germline V gene data show CDR1 as MNHNS and CDR2 as SASEGT. V lost 6 bases and J 0 bases, leaving 12 bases between the germline ends. CDR3 in amino acids: CASRDNRFSNQPQHF. The DNA for the CDR3 is TGTGCCAGCAGAGATAACAGATTTAGCAATCAGCCCCAGCATTTT.

J is TRBJ2-3 and V is TRBV9; D gene uncertain. Germline V CDR1 and CDR2: SGDLS, YYNGEE. The length of the CDR3 is 13 residues. Trimming took off 3 bases at V and 5 bases at J, with 10 bases between the two ends. CDR3 sequence reads: CASSATTIDTQYF. The CDR3, as DNA: TGTGCCAGCAGCGCCACTACCATAGATACGCAGTATTTT.

CDR3 DNA: TGTGCCAGCAGCCAAGCGGGGTCAAGCAATCAGCCCCAGCATTTT. Translating gives CASSQAGSSNQPQHF. This chain connects TRBV7-2 to TRBJ1-5; the D is unclear. The V and J ends lost 5 bases and 1 base respectively, with 12 bases between them. This CDR3 is built from 15 residues. The germline V gene encodes CDR1 SGHTA and CDR2 FQGNSA.

CDR3 region: CATRAGSSYEQYF. The CDR3 coding sequence is TGTGCCACCCGCGCCGGGTCCTCCTACGAGCAGTACTTC. The chain combines TRBV15 with TRBJ2-7; D is ambiguous. Trimming pared 8 bases from V and 0 bases from J, leaving 11 bases between. The CDR3 covers 13 residues. Germline CDR1 and CDR2: LNHNV and YYDKDF (reference sequence).

The rearrangement joins TRBV2 to TRBJ2-7; 10 bases map to TRBD2. Germline loops: CDR1 SNHLY, CDR2 FYNNEI. This CDR3 has 19 amino acids. V was clipped by 8 bases and J by 1 base; unmatched bases: 20. CDR3: CASSSFGTSEEELSYEQYF. The CDR3 DNA is TGTGCCAGCTCCTCTTTTGGGACTAGCGAAGAAGAGCTATCCTACGAGCAGTACTTC.

V gene TRBV4-1 combines with J gene TRBJ2-7, with 13 bases identical to TRBD2. This CDR3 region has 17 residues. CDR1 MGHRA and CDR2 YSYEKL come from the germline V gene. With 4 bases clipped from V and 7 bases from J, the junction kept 13 bases outside the gene matches. The CDR3: CASSLLPGLAGDLEQYF. The CDR3 coding sequence is TGCGCCAGCAGCCTACTCCCAGGACTAGCGGGGGATTTAGAGCAGTACTTC.

This clone has only one observation. V and J are TRBV12-1 and TRBJ2-3; the table gives TRBD1 as D, unverified against the DNA. TRBV12-1 is a listed pseudogene. The CDR3 consists of 14 residues. The CDR3, as DNA: TGTGCCAGCAGCCCCTTAACACGTACAGATACGCAGTATTTT. This translates into CASSPLTRTDTQYF.

The chain combines TRBV5-6 with TRBJ2-2; 9 nucleotides agree with TRBD1. Unmatched junction bases numbered 8, after V lost 1 base and J lost 4 bases. Germline CDR1 reads SGHDT; CDR2 reads YYEEEE. The CDR3 spans 17 residues. The CDR3 nucleotides are TGTGCCAGCAGCTTGCCCACAGGGGGCTTTCGCACCGGGGAGCTGTTTTTT. Translated: CASSLPTGGFRTGELFF.

This clone was seen a few times. A read error may produce the germline difference seen at one junction end. The rearrangement joins TRBV5-6 to TRBJ2-5, with D possibly TRBD2 on 7 matching bases. Germline lookup yields CDR1 SGHDT and CDR2 YYEEEE. The CDR3 is 17 amino acids. CDR3 sequence: CASSRGAATSNQGTQYF. The DNA of the CDR3 is TGTGCCAGCAGCCGGGGGGCAGCGACCTCAAACCAAGGGACCCAGTACTTC.

V is TRBV10-3 and J is TRBJ2-1; possibly TRBD1 for D (6 bases). The V end was cut by 10 bases, the J end by 1 base, with 23 bases between. From germline, CDR1 is ENHRY and CDR2 SYGVKD. This CDR3 is 17 amino acids long. CDR3: CATKAGVTGKSYNEQFF. CDR3 sequence (DNA): TGTGCCACCAAAGCCGGGGTTACAGGGAAATCCTACAATGAGCAGTTCTTC.